Here is one T cell receptor (beta chain) with its context. The sample holds one count of this clone. The target of this receptor is not known. Base qualities are not provided; no much larger clone lies one nucleotide away. The sample is drawn from a study of control samples from healthy donors and cancer patients (dated by TCRdb to about 2020). The CDR3 spans 16 residues, from the cysteine through the phenylalanine. Only the CDR3 region is kept as DNA, spanning 48 bases read in frame from base 1. Via the germline V gene, CDR1 is KGHSH and CDR2 LQKENI. The germline ends are 16 bases apart after V is trimmed by 3 bases and J by 5 bases. Libraries came from the immunoSEQ multiplex PCR assay. TCRdb provides this immuneACCESS table in a form limited to in-frame rearrangements. Some clones are lacking; in checked studies, under half of them reflect an unresolved V gene, and why the rest are absent is not known. The sample table lists around 59,000 clones, about 92% of them with a count of one. In total, the top ten clones hold about 1.7% of the sample.

The sequence links TRBV18 to TRBJ2-2, with TRBD2 perhaps the D gene, on 6 matching bases. The sequence was collected from a man aged 40-50 years with colorectal cancer. Sequenced sample: PBMCs. The CDR3 protein sequence reads: CASSPLFGTRTGELFF. The DNA is TGTGCCAGCTCACCCTTGTTCGGGACTCGTACCGGGGAGCTGTTTTTT.